Sequencing of this T cell receptor beta chain was carried out in a study of blood T cell repertoires in COVID-19. Study information: Sites across the United States, Italy and Spain contributed samples from acute and convalescent COVID-19.

CDR1 and CDR2 (germline): DFQATT, SNEGSKA (reference sequence). V was shortened by 3 bases and J by 9 bases, with 10 bases between the two germline ends. The CDR3 consists of 11 residues. Original processing notes: Amplified reference gene primers provided the basis for estimating nucleated cell counts. Only in-frame clones appear in the TCRdb table, and some are missing; sequencing was by immunoSEQ multiplex PCR. V, J and clone size are those of that table, while D and trimming were read from the DNA. The table lists approximately 250,000 clones, around nine tenths of them singletons. Enrolment of Seattle patients took place during active infection, and they were followed longitudinally.

The clonotype was recovered from a woman between 65 and 79 years old with COVID-19, enrolled during active disease. Sequencing was done on a sample of peripheral blood. The chain is built from TRBV20-1 and TRBJ2-3; D not resolved. CDR3 sequence: CSASIWPTQYF. DNA for the CDR3: TGCAGTGCTAGTATTTGGCCAACGCAGTATTTT.